This T cell receptor beta chain was found in a study of T cells after yellow fever vaccination. A process of 5'RACE template switching, which added a universal primer site and UMIs, was used to make TCR cDNA. Via MiXCR, TCRdb re-called the 5' RACE reads, giving one row per CDR3 protein. Of approximately 85,000 distinct CDR3 sequences in the sample, about 14% are singletons; the top ten hold around 23%. This clonotype was seen more than once but under ten times. Regarding the study as a whole: Among all clonotypes, a small share was observed in both CD4 and CD8 compartments. Clones that expanded after primary vaccination mostly reappeared after the booster (96% CD4, 80% to 90% CD8). FACS-sorted repertoires could contain abundant clonotypes contaminating from the bulk population.

Germline V gives CDR1 DFQATT, CDR2 SNEGSKA (reference sequence). V shed 3 bases and J 2 bases; nucleotides not matched to a gene: 9. The CDR3 is 16 amino acids. V is TRBV20-1 and J is TRBJ2-1; TRBD2 matches 8 bases. The sample was CD8+ T cells not binding an NS4B(214-222) dextramer, sorted from PBMCs, taken 21 days after the first yellow fever vaccination. This clonotype was sampled from a man aged 18 to 29 who received the YFV17D yellow fever vaccine. The CDR3 nucleotides are TGCAGTGCTAGCGGGGGGGCCCTCAGCACCTACAATGAGCAGTTCTTC. It yields the protein CSASGGALSTYNEQFF.